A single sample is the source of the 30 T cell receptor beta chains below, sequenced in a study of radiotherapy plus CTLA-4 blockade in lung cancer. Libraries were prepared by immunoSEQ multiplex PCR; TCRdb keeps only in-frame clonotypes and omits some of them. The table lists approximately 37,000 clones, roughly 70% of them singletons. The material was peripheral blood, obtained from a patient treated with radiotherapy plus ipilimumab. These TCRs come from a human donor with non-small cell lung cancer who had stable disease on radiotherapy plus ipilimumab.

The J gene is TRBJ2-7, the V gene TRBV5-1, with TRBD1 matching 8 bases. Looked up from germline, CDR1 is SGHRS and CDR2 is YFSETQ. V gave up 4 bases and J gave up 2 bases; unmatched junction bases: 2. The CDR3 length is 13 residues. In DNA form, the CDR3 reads TGCGCCAGCAGCCCACAGGGGGCCTACGAGCAGTACTTC. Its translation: CASSPQGAYEQYF.

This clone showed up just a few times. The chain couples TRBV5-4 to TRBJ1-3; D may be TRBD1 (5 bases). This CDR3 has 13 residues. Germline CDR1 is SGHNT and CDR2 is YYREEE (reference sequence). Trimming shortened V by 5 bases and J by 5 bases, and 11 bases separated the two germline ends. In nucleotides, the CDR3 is TGTGCCAGCAGAATCAGGGAACGAAACACCATATATTTT. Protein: CASRIRERNTIYF.

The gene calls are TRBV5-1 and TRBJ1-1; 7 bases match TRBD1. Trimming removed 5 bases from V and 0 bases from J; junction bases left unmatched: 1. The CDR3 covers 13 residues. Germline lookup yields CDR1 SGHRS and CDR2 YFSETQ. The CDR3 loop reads CASRTGMNTEAFF. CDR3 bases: TGCGCCAGCAGGACAGGGATGAACACTGAAGCTTTCTTT.

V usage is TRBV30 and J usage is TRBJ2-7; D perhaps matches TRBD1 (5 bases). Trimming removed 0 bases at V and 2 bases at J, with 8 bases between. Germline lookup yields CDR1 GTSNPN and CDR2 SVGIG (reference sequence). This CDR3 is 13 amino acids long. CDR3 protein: CAWSVPRAYEQYF. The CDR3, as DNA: TGTGCCTGGAGTGTCCCCAGGGCCTACGAGCAGTACTTC.

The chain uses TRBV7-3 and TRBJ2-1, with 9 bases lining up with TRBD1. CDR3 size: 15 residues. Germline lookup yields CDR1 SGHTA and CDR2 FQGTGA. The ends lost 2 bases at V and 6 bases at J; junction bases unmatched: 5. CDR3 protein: CASSLGDRDINEQFF. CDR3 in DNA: TGTGCCAGCAGCTTAGGGGACAGGGACATCAATGAGCAGTTCTTC.

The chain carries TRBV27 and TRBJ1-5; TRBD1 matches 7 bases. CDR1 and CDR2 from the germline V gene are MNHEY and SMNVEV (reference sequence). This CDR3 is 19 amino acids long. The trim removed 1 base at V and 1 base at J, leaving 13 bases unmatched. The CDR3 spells CASSLWGPRTGGSNQPQHF. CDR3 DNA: TGTGCCAGCAGTTTATGGGGCCCTAGGACAGGCGGGAGCAATCAGCCCCAGCATTTT.

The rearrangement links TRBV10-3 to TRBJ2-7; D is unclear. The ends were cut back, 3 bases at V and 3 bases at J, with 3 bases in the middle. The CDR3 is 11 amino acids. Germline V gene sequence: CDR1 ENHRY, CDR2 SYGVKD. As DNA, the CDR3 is TGTGCCATCAGTGACGGCTACGAGCAGTACTTC. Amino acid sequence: CAISDGYEQYF.

CDR3 DNA sequence: TGTGCCAGCAGCGTCTTAAGGGGGAACTATGGCTACACCTTC. It translates to CASSVLRGNYGYTF. This chain uses TRBV5-6 with TRBJ1-2; D possibly corresponds to TRBD1 (6 bases). This CDR3 spans 14 amino acids. V was pared by 4 bases and J by 2 bases, with 12 bases between. Germline CDR1 and CDR2: SGHDT and YYEEEE.

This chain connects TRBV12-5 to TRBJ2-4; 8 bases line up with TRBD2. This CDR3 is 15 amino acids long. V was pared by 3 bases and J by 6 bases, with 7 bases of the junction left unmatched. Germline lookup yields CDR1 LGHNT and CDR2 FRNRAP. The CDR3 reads CASGLGSGTRNIQYF. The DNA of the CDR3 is TGTGCTAGTGGTTTAGGTTCAGGGACTAGAAACATTCAGTACTTC.

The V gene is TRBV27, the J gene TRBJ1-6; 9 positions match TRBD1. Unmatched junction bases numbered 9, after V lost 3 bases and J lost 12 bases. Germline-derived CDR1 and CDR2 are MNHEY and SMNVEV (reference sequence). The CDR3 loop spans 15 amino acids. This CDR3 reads CASSFGRTGEQPLHF. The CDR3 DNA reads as TGTGCCAGCAGTTTCGGGAGGACAGGGGAGCAACCCCTCCACTTT.

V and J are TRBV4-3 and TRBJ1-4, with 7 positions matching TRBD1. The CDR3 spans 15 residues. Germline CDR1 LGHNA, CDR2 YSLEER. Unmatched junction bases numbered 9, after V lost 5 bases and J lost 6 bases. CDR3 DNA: TGCGCCAGCAGCTATCGACAGGGAGGCGATGAAAAACTGTTTTTT. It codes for CASSYRQGGDEKLFF.

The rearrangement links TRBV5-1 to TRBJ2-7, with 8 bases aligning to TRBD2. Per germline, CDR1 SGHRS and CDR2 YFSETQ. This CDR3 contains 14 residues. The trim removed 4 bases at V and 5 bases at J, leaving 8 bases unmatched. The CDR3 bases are TGCGCCAGCAGCCGGGAGGGGGGTGGCGACGAGCAGTACTTC. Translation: CASSREGGGDEQYF.

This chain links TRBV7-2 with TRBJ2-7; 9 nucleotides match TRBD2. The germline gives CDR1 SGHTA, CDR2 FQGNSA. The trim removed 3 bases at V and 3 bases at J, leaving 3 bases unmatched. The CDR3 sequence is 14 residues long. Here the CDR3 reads CASSFLAGFYEQYF. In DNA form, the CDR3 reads TGTGCCAGCAGCTTCCTAGCGGGGTTCTACGAGCAGTACTTC. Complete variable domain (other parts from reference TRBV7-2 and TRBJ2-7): GAGVSQSPSNKVTEKGKDVELRCDPISGHTALYWYRQSLGQGLEFLIYFQGNSAPDKSGLPSDRFSAERTGGSVSTLTIQRTQQEDSAVYLCASSFLAGFYEQYFGPGTRLTVT.

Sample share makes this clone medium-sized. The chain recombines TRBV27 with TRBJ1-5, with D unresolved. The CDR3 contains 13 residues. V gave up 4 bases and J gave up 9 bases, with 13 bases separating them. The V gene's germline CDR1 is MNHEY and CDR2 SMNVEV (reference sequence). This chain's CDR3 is CASSSGRGRPQHF. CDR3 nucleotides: TGTGCCAGCAGTTCAGGACGGGGTCGGCCCCAGCATTTT.

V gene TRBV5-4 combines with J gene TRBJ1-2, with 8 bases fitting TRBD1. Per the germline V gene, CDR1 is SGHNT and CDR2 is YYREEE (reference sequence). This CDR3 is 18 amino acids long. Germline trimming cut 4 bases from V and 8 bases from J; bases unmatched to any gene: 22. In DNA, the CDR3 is TGTGCCAGCAGCGCCGGCGGGAGACAGGGGATGCGATCAGGGGGCTACACCTTC. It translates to CASSAGGRQGMRSGGYTF.

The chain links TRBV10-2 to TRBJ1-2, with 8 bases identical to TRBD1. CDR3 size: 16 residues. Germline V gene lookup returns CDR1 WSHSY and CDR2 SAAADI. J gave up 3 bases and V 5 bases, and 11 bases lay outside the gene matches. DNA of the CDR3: TGCGCCAGCAGTCTGGACAGGGATAAGGAGTACTATGGCTACACCTTC. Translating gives CASSLDRDKEYYGYTF.

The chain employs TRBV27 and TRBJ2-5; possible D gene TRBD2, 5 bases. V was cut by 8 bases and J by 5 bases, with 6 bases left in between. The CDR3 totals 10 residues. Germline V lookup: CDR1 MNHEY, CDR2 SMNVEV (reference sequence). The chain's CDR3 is CASGGETQYF. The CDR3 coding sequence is TGTGCCAGCGGCGGGGAGACCCAGTACTTC.

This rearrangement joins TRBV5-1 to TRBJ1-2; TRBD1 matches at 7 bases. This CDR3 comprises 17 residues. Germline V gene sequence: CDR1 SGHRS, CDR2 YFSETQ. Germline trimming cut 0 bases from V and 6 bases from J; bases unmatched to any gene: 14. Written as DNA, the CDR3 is TGCGCCAGCAGCTTGGACCTGACAGGGAATCCTAGGGATGGCTACACCTTC. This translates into CASSLDLTGNPRDGYTF.

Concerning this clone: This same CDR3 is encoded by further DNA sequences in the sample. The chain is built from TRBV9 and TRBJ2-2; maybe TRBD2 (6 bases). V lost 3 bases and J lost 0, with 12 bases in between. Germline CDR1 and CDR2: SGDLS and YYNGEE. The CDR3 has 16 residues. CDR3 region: CASSGGPGANTGELFF. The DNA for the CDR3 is TGTGCCAGCAGCGGTGGACCGGGAGCGAACACCGGGGAGCTGTTTTTT.

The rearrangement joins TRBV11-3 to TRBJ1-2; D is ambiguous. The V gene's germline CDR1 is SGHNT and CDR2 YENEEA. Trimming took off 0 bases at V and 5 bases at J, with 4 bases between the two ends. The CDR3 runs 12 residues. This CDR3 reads CASSLDQYGYTF. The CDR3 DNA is TGTGCCAGCAGCTTAGACCAGTATGGCTACACCTTC.

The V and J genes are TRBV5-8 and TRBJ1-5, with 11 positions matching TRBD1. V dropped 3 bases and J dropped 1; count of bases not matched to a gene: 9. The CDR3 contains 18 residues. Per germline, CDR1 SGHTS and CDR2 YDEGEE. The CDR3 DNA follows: TGTGCCAGCAGCTCACACTGGACAGGGGGCTTAAGCAATCAGCCCCAGCATTTT. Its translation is CASSSHWTGGLSNQPQHF.

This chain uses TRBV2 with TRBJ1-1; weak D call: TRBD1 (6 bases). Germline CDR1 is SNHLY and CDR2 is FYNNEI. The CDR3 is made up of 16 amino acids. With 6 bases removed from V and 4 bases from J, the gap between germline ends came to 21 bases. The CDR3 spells CASRTHPQGTGTEAFF. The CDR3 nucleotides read TGTGCCAGCAGGACCCACCCCCAGGGGACGGGCACTGAAGCTTTCTTT.

The CDR3 DNA follows: TGTGCCAGCAGCCTTCAAGAGACCCAGTACTTC. It is translated as CASSLQETQYF. V gene TRBV11-3 combines with J gene TRBJ2-5; D not resolved. The germline V gene has CDR1 SGHNT and CDR2 YENEEA. V was pared by 5 bases and J by 2 bases, with 3 bases between. The CDR3 is made up of 11 amino acids.

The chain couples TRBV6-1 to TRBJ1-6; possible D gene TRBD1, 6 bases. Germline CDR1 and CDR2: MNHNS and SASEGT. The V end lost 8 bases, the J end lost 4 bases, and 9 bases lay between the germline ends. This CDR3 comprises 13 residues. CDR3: CASQGQYNSPLHF. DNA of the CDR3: TGTGCCAGCCAGGGACAATATAATTCACCCCTCCACTTT.

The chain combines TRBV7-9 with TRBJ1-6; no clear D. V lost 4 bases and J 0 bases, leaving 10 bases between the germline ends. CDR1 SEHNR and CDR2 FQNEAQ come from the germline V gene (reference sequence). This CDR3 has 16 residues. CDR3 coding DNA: TGTGCCAGCAGCTCTCCTGAGAGCTCCTATAATTCACCCCTCCACTTT. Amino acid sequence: CASSSPESSYNSPLHF.

The CDR3 coding sequence is TGCGCCAGCAGCTTTAACGGGGGGGCTACTGAAGCTTTCTTT. Protein sequence: CASSFNGGATEAFF. The chain employs TRBV5-1 and TRBJ1-1; a weak D match, TRBD1 (6 bases). With 2 bases removed from V and 5 bases from J, the gap between germline ends came to 13 bases. CDR1 SGHRS and CDR2 YFSETQ come from the germline V gene. This CDR3 comprises 14 residues.

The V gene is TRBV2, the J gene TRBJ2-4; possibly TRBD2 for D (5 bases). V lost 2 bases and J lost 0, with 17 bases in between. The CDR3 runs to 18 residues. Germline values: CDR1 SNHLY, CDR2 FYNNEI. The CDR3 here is CASSELSMRALAKNIQYF. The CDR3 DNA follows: TGTGCCAGCAGTGAATTAAGTATGAGGGCACTAGCCAAAAACATTCAGTACTTC.

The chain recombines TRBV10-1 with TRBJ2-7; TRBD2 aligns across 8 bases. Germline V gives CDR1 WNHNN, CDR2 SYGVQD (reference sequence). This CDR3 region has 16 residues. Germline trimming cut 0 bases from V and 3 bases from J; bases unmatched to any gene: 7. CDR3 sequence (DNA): TGCGCCAGCAGTGAGTCGTCCCAGCGGGAGTACTACGAGCAGTACTTC. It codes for CASSESSQREYYEQYF.

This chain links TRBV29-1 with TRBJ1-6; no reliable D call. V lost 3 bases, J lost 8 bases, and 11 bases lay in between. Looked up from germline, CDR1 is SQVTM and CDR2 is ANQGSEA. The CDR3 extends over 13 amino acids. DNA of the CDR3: TGCAGCGTTGAGATAGGGAGGGATTCACCCCTCCACTTT. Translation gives CSVEIGRDSPLHF.

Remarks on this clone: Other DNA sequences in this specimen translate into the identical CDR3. The CDR3 DNA is TGTGCCAGCAAACGAGCGGCGCTTTACGAGCAGTACTTC. It yields the protein CASKRAALYEQYF. This chain links TRBV6-5 with TRBJ2-7; weak D call: TRBD2 (5 bases). Germline values: CDR1 MNHEY, CDR2 SVGAGI. CDR3 length: 13 amino acids. V gave up 7 bases and J gave up 4 bases, with 14 bases separating them.